The sequence of this T cell receptor beta chain was determined in a study of T cell changes during pregnancy in multiple sclerosis. CDR1 is SQVTM and CDR2 is ANQGSEA in the germline V gene. Trimming cost V 0 bases and J 9 bases; bases outside gene matches: 15. CDR3 length equals 17 residues. Assay: immunoSEQ multiplex PCR; the TCRdb copy retains only in-frame clones and omits some. This table holds around 35,000 clones, less than 95% found once. The source of this sequence is a female donor with multiple sclerosis, enrolled in a pregnancy study. Sample: CD8+ T cells from peripheral blood mononuclear cells, taken in the first trimester of pregnancy. The rearrangement links TRBV29-1 to TRBJ2-1, with 9 bases that match TRBD2. Here the CDR3 DNA reads TGCAGCGTTGAAGATTTTCAGGGACTAGCCCCCTCAGGTGAGCAGTTCTTC. Its translation: CSVEDFQGLAPSGEQFF.